A selection of T cell receptor beta chains follows, all from one sample in a study of blood T cell repertoires in COVID-19. Profiled with immunoSEQ multiplex PCR; TCRdb holds only in-frame clones, not every one. The table includes about 70,000 clones, approximately 86% detected once. Input material: peripheral blood. The source is a woman in her sixties with acute or convalescent COVID-19. CDR3s include the opening cysteine and the closing phenylalanine or tryptophan. The D gene is left open where the match is weak. Some rows have no size entry. The others give once, few or many, or a class for an expanded clone.

cdr3_aa: CSVVLDSSNQPQHF; cdr3_nt: TGCAGCGTTGTATTGGACAGTAGCAATCAGCCCCAGCATTTT; clone_size: NA; cdr3_length: 14; d_call: NA; j_call: TRBJ1-5; v_call: TRBV29-1
cdr3_aa: CASSVRQGAGGYTF; cdr3_nt: TGTGCCAGCAGCGTACGACAGGGGGCAGGTGGCTACACCTTC; clone_size: NA; cdr3_length: 14; d_call: TRBD1; j_call: TRBJ1-2; v_call: TRBV11-2
cdr3_aa: CAWNLPKGDEWSLNTEAFF; cdr3_nt: TGTGCCTGGAACCTCCCCAAGGGGGATGAATGGTCGCTGAACACTGAAGCTTTCTTT; clone_size: once; cdr3_length: 19; d_call: NA; j_call: TRBJ1-1; v_call: TRBV30
cdr3_aa: CASSITGTSGGPYEQYF; cdr3_nt: TGTGCCAGTAGTATAACTGGAACTAGCGGGGGCCCCTACGAGCAGTACTTC; clone_size: NA; cdr3_length: 17; d_call: TRBD2; j_call: TRBJ2-7; v_call: TRBV19
cdr3_aa: CASSAGGGGPNQPQHF; cdr3_nt: TGTGCCAGCAGCGCCGGGGGGGGAGGTCCCAATCAGCCCCAGCATTTT; clone_size: NA; cdr3_length: 16; d_call: NA; j_call: TRBJ1-5; v_call: TRBV5-4
cdr3_aa: CSVSPGENGYTF; cdr3_nt: TGCAGCGTGTCCCCGGGAGAAAATGGCTACACCTTC; clone_size: few; cdr3_length: 12; d_call: NA; j_call: TRBJ1-2; v_call: TRBV29-1
cdr3_aa: CASSRPSSTGELFF; cdr3_nt: TGCGCCAGCAGTCGCCCGAGTAGCACCGGGGAGCTGTTTTTT; clone_size: NA; cdr3_length: 14; d_call: NA; j_call: TRBJ2-2; v_call: TRBV5-1
cdr3_aa: CASFTGQDSGNTIYF; cdr3_nt: TGCGCCAGTTTTACGGGACAGGACTCTGGAAACACCATATATTTT; clone_size: NA; cdr3_length: 15; d_call: TRBD1; j_call: TRBJ1-3; v_call: TRBV10-1
cdr3_aa: CASSLTGDSYGYTF; cdr3_nt: TGCGCCAGCAGCTTGACAGGGGATTCGTATGGCTACACCTTC; clone_size: once; cdr3_length: 14; d_call: TRBD1; j_call: TRBJ1-2; v_call: TRBV5-1
cdr3_aa: CAWSSQFNEKLFF; cdr3_nt: TGTGCCTGGAGTTCACAGTTTAATGAAAAACTGTTTTTT; clone_size: NA; cdr3_length: 13; d_call: NA; j_call: TRBJ1-4; v_call: TRBV30
cdr3_aa: CASSLVASGGSSYNEQFF; cdr3_nt: TGTGCCAGCAGCTTAGTGGCTAGCGGGGGGAGCTCCTACAATGAGCAGTTCTTC; clone_size: once; cdr3_length: 18; d_call: TRBD2; j_call: TRBJ2-1; v_call: TRBV7-8
cdr3_aa: CASRGDRGRGTEAFF; cdr3_nt: TGTGCCAGCAGGGGGGACAGGGGGCGAGGAACTGAAGCTTTCTTT; clone_size: NA; cdr3_length: 15; d_call: TRBD1; j_call: TRBJ1-1; v_call: TRBV25-1
cdr3_aa: CATRPAGQGKHGYTF; cdr3_nt: TGTGCCACCCGCCCGGCCGGACAGGGCAAGCATGGCTACACCTTC; clone_size: NA; cdr3_length: 15; d_call: TRBD1; j_call: TRBJ1-2; v_call: TRBV18
cdr3_aa: CASSVDPTGTSGRAFDEQFF; cdr3_nt: TGTGCCAGCAGCGTAGATCCAACAGGGACTAGCGGGAGGGCTTTCGATGAGCAGTTCTTC; clone_size: NA; cdr3_length: 20; d_call: TRBD2; j_call: TRBJ2-1; v_call: TRBV9
cdr3_aa: CASRLPGQGEAGNTIYF; cdr3_nt: TGTGCAAGTCGCTTACCCGGACAGGGAGAAGCTGGAAACACCATATATTTT; clone_size: NA; cdr3_length: 17; d_call: NA; j_call: TRBJ1-3; v_call: TRBV12-2
cdr3_aa: CASSLTSTGELFF; cdr3_nt: TGTGCCAGCAGCTTAACGAGTACCGGGGAGCTGTTTTTT; clone_size: once; cdr3_length: 13; d_call: NA; j_call: TRBJ2-2; v_call: TRBV7-3
cdr3_aa: CASSPSGSGYGYTF; cdr3_nt: TGTGCCAGCAGTCCCTCGGGGAGCGGCTATGGCTACACCTTC; clone_size: once; cdr3_length: 14; d_call: NA; j_call: TRBJ1-2; v_call: TRBV11-2
cdr3_aa: CASSPPRARGSATNEKLFF; cdr3_nt: TGTGCCAGCAGCCCACCTCGGGCCAGGGGCTCTGCAACTAATGAAAAACTGTTTTTT; clone_size: NA; cdr3_length: 19; d_call: NA; j_call: TRBJ1-4; v_call: TRBV21-1
cdr3_aa: CASSFGLAGVEEQYF; cdr3_nt: TGCGCCAGCAGCTTTGGCCTAGCGGGAGTAGAAGAGCAGTACTTC; clone_size: once; cdr3_length: 15; d_call: TRBD2; j_call: TRBJ2-7; v_call: TRBV5-1
cdr3_aa: CASSDGGLLGTEAFF; cdr3_nt: TGTGCCAGCAGTGACGGGGGACTACTGGGGACTGAAGCTTTCTTT; clone_size: NA; cdr3_length: 15; d_call: NA; j_call: TRBJ1-1; v_call: TRBV6-1
cdr3_aa: CASSLTGLAGGTDTQYF; cdr3_nt: TGTGCCAGCAGCTTAACGGGACTAGCGGGGGGCACAGATACGCAGTATTTT; clone_size: NA; cdr3_length: 17; d_call: TRBD2; j_call: TRBJ2-3; v_call: TRBV7-3
cdr3_aa: CSVELRPSTGELFF; cdr3_nt: TGCAGCGTTGAACTGCGTCCTAGCACCGGGGAGCTGTTTTTT; clone_size: once; cdr3_length: 14; d_call: NA; j_call: TRBJ2-2; v_call: TRBV29-1
cdr3_aa: CASRQAGELFF; cdr3_nt: TGCGCCAGCAGACAGGCCGGGGAGCTGTTTTTT; clone_size: NA; cdr3_length: 11; d_call: NA; j_call: TRBJ2-2; v_call: TRBV10-2